This T cell receptor beta chain was sequenced during a study of cytomegalovirus exposure and HLA in healthy donors (dated by TCRdb to about 2017). With respect to the entire study: An earlier analysis of approximately 640 of the donors reported more than 250 Gb of sequence data and 117 million unique TCR beta sequences from around 200 million T cells. An early release that covered fewer than 750 HLA-typed donors contained about 290 gigabases of sequencing data and 70 million to 100 million unique TCR sequences. Among the roughly 400 genotyped donors, approximately 81% belonged to the genetic ancestry cluster associated with self-reported Caucasian donors. The study aimed to test whether cataloging public T cell receptors could reveal signatures of past pathogen exposure. Using immunosequencing, the study profiled T cell repertoires from about 610 subjects and related those repertoires to cytomegalovirus serostatus. A separate validation cohort of approximately 130 different subjects was used in addition to the 666-subject first cohort. The study combined high-throughput TCR immunosequencing, statistical association of individual TCRs with disease status, and machine learning to predict cytomegalovirus infection status. A later analysis re-examined previously published TCR beta repertoires from 500 to 700 donors and added high-resolution HLA genotyping to investigate patterns of TCR occurrence. Rather than using new phenotypic data, the later analysis identified candidate immune exposures from TCR beta sequences and from how often those sequences occurred across donors. In an earlier analysis of more than 550 of the donors, high-throughput TCR beta sequencing was used to judge whether each TCR beta V gene segment behaved as functional or pseudogenic. Donor age, sex, ethnicity and CMV serostatus were compiled alongside the repertoire data. In a later genetic analysis, genome-wide SNP genotypes for about 60% of the 666 donors were used, and that subset was treated as a discovery cohort. Every discovery cohort repertoire had been produced on one sequencing platform. Class I and class II HLA loci were covered by the typing at four-digit resolution. Typing coverage varied by locus: roughly 629-630 donors for A, B, C, DRB1 and DQB1; roughly 500 for DQA1; more than 600 for DPA1; roughly 470 for DPB1. Roughly 5 DR-DQ haplotypes were treated as single units for association and clustering because of strong linkage in the cohort. Among roughly 400 genotyped donors of the cohort, an average of about 240,000 unique TCR beta nucleotide sequences was sequenced per donor, of which 15% to 20% were non-productive.

As for this clone: Its antigen remains unidentified. Within one base of it there is no much larger clone, and no base qualities were kept.

The CDR3 runs 16 amino acids, cysteine and phenylalanine included. Solely the CDR3 DNA is kept, with 48 bases framed from the first base. Study-level results and caveats: In a later analysis, the rate of TCR association differed among HLA loci, with DRB1 alleles having the most associated TCRs and HLA-C alleles having the fewest. In a later analysis, HLA-associated TCR beta chains showed more clonal expansion and lower generation probabilities than non-associated chains that were equally common. The study listed 150 to 200 TCR beta chains as associated with cytomegalovirus. In a later genetic analysis, a missense DCLRE1C variant was associated with V-gene and J-gene trimming of TCR beta chains, and the association was replicated in an independent cohort. Broadly in line with IMGT annotations, most TCR beta V segments showed up in productive rearrangements about 87% or about 30% of the time in an earlier analysis of around 550 of the donors. Immune exposure information for the cohort was limited to CMV serostatus. A group of highly shared sequence variants was considered likely to be a technical artifact of the sequencing pipeline. When HLA alleles, especially DR and DQ, strongly co-occurred, TCR associations were difficult to assign to individual alleles. Linkage disequilibrium might explain the correlated functional status among segregating V segments, but an unknown experimental factor could not be ruled out. Specific HLA alleles were associated with 15,000 to 20,000 TCR beta sequences at a false discovery rate of 0.05 in a later analysis. Because counts were too low, seventeen rarely observed V segments, including chromosome 9 orphons, were excluded from the earlier analysis of 500 to 700 of the donors. According to the authors, the approach could potentially be generalized to other disease states and immunological phenotypes. According to a later genetic analysis, donors in an Asian-associated ancestry cluster had fewer N-insertions in productive TCRs than the approximately 650-donor mean. While some public TCRs were present in many individuals, most TCR sequences turned up only very rarely across donors. A further reported finding was that TCR beta sequences accurately predicted the HLA-A and HLA-B alleles for most subjects in the first cohort. Because HLA typing was missing for some donors at each locus, association tests included only the typed subset. The classifier was reported to diagnose cytomegalovirus status with high specificity and sensitivity in both the original cohort and the validation cohort. The 87-base-pair reads could not distinguish some IMGT-functional V segments, including TRBV6-2 and TRBV6-3, so those segments were excluded. A later analysis reported that several top co-occurrence clusters appeared linked to parvovirus B19, influenza, CMV and Epstein-Barr virus. Only TCR beta chains were sequenced in this cohort, and the absence of alpha or paired-chain data limited detectable features. A few of the identified cytomegalovirus-associated TCR beta chains were confirmed in vitro to be specific for cytomegalovirus antigens. A later analysis found that most CMV-associated TCR beta chains appeared HLA-restricted, with HLA associations seemingly driven largely by CMV exposure. Roughly uniform sequencing depth across donors was assumed in presence/absence analyses, although this assumption may not hold.

The library was built by means of the immunoSEQ multiplex PCR assay. The multiplex PCR relied on a mix of 60 forward primers for TCR Vbeta segments and 13 reverse primers for TCR Jbeta segments. The CDR3 region of rearranged TCR beta genes was amplified from genomic DNA by a multiplex PCR assay. On the Illumina HiSeq System, the amplified TCR beta libraries were sequenced as 87-base-pair reads. As for the authors' bioinformatics: Across the 700 or so repertoires, a later analysis counted some 80 million unique TCR beta chains, 9.5 million to 13 million of which were shared by at least two donors. To remove PCR and sequencing errors, raw reads were error-corrected and collapsed into unique sequences using a nearest-neighbor algorithm that merged closely related sequences. CDR3 sequences were aligned to IMGT reference sequences to assign V, D and J gene segments. For a sequence to be retained, a match of at least six nucleotides was required to both a V gene segment and a J gene segment. A rearrangement counted as productive if the CDR3 had no stop codons and remained in frame with V and J, and every other rearrangement counted as non-productive. CDR3 was defined by IMGT convention, running from the second conserved V-encoded cysteine to the conserved J-encoded phenylalanine. The earlier analysis of roughly 590 of the donors excluded any sequence lacking an unambiguous match to a single V gene segment. In an earlier analysis of around 590 of the donors, a V segment was called functional when productive rearrangements were above 56.7%, and segregating when the standard deviation between donors exceeded 5%. A statistical classification framework was built for diagnosing cytomegalovirus status from the catalog of TCR beta chain sequences. In a later analysis, V and J genes were assigned by comparing TCR nucleotide sequences against IMGT/GENE-DB human TR gene sequences. The TCRdist pipeline was used in a later analysis to assign CDR3 sequences and most-parsimonious VDJ recombination scenarios. A later analysis defined each TCR beta chain by its CDR3 amino acid sequence plus V-gene family, and excluded reads lacking a unique V-gene family. In a later analysis, around 600 highly shared, low-generation-probability nucleotide sequences were removed to address suspected cross-contamination and a sequencing artifact. In a later analysis, a clonal expansion index for each public chain was calculated from normalized within-repertoire ranks of inferred template counts. A later analysis computed generation probabilities with a VDJ recombination model fitted to out-of-frame rearrangements, and checked the results against IGoR. In a later analysis, hypergeometric tests were used to score TCR-TCR, TCR-HLA and TCR-CMV co-occurrence, with a repertoire-size bias correction applied to TCR pairs. To estimate false discovery rates, a later analysis permuted the HLA or CMV assignments 20 times. A later analysis grouped co-occurring TCRs with DBSCAN, adding TCRdist sequence similarity when clustering within HLA-allele-positive subsets. Repertoires with fewer than 30,000 or more than 120,000 public chains, plus five repertoires with anomalous nucleotide sharing, were excluded from co-occurrence clustering. Imported from immuneACCESS, the table was reduced by TCRdb to in-frame sequences with V and J called. These copies leave out some clones; in studies compared against another copy, an unresolved V gene accounts for under half, and the cause of the remainder is not known. The V and J calls and clone size are taken from that table; D and trimming were inferred from the DNA. For this sample there are 100,000 or so clones; 82% appear just once. The ten largest clones represent approximately 3.6% of the sample.

The cohort consisted of 600 to 750 healthy bone marrow donors. Cohort members were all nominally healthy when sampled, although unrecorded immune exposures were likely present. The donor tested CMV seropositive and was one of the 289 seropositive cohort members. A peripheral blood sample was provided by each donor, and peripheral blood mononuclear cells were used for TCR beta sequencing. Genomic DNA was extracted from the blood cell samples with the Qiagen DNeasy Blood Extraction Kit. This chain joins TRBV21-1 to TRBJ2-4; the table's D call TRBD2 went unverified against the DNA. TRBV21-1 is reported as a pseudogene. The receptor comes from a man younger than 45 in good health and CMV-seropositive. The sequenced material came from PBMCs. Read as DNA, the sequence is TGTGCCAGCAGCAAAAGGGGACTAGCGTGGAAAAACATTCAGTACTTC. It translates as CASSKRGLAWKNIQYF.